The T cell receptor (beta chain) described here comes from a study of tumor and adjacent non-tumor tissue in lung cancer. The wider study: Stage I to III disease affected some 11 men and roughly 5 women aged roughly 31 to 80.

The V gene's germline CDR1 is DFQATT and CDR2 SNEGSKA (reference sequence). The V segment lost 1 base and the J segment 13 bases; nucleotides outside the gene matches: 16. The CDR3 extends over 16 amino acids. Three rounds of nested PCR, following a modified ARM-PCR protocol, produced the TCRbeta library. TCRdb reprocessed the multiplex PCR reads via MiXCR and lists one record per CDR3 protein. Of about 200,000 distinct CDR3 sequences listed, 70% to 75% were seen once; the top ten hold around 25%. This sample's RNA came from whole unsorted tissue. Donors were chemotherapy-naive, newly diagnosed lung cancer surgical patients in China, August–November 2014. Study conclusions and caveats: Tumor tissue had significantly higher TCR diversity than normal lung. Patients with more diverse tumor TCRs had worse survival.

A note on this clonotype: Its target is not known.

This clonotype was obtained from a man aged 60 to 69 with non-small cell lung cancer. The sequencing input was lung tumor tissue. V gene TRBV20-1 combines with J gene TRBJ2-7, with 13 bases identical to TRBD2. CDR3: CSARAPGTSGNSRHYF. The DNA of the CDR3 is TGCAGTGCTAGAGCCCCGGGGACTAGCGGGAATTCAAGGCACTACTTC.